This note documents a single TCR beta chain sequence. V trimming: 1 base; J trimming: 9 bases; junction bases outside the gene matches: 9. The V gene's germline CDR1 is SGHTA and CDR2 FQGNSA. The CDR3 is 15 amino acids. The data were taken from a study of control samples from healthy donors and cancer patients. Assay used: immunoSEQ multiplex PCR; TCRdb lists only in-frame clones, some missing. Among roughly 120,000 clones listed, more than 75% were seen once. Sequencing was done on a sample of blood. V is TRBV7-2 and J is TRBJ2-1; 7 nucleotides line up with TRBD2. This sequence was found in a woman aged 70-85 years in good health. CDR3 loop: CASSLDLSGGPEQFF. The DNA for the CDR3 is TGTGCCAGCAGCTTAGATCTTTCGGGGGGACCTGAGCAGTTCTTC.